The 15 T cell receptor beta chains below all came from one sample that was sequenced in a study of blood T cell repertoires in COVID-19. The repertoire was sequenced with immunoSEQ multiplex PCR; TCRdb's copy has only in-frame clones and lacks some. The profile shows 300,000 or so clones, 85% to 90% of them singletons. The sample taken for sequencing was peripheral blood. The source is a woman between 40 and 50 years old with acute or convalescent COVID-19.

This rearrangement joins TRBV5-1 to TRBJ2-3; 7 bases map to TRBD1. The CDR3 loop spans 16 amino acids. V lost 0 bases, J lost 3 bases, and 7 bases stayed unmatched. Germline lookup yields CDR1 SGHRS and CDR2 YFSETQ. The CDR3 spells CASSLGQGKETDTQYF. The CDR3 nucleotides are TGCGCCAGCAGCTTGGGACAGGGTAAAGAGACAGATACGCAGTATTTT.

The rearrangement links TRBV11-2 to TRBJ2-2; D remains ambiguous. The V and J ends lost 1 base and 4 bases respectively, with 10 bases between them. Germline lookup yields CDR1 SGHAT and CDR2 FQNNGV. The CDR3 length is 15 residues. The CDR3 DNA is TGTGCCAGCAGCTTAGCGGGTGAAGTCACCGGGGAGCTGTTTTTT. Amino acids: CASSLAGEVTGELFF.

This clone was counted only a few times. The genes are TRBV7-2 and TRBJ2-5, with TRBD2 matching 8 bases. With 5 bases clipped from V and 1 base from J, the junction kept 6 bases outside the gene matches. This CDR3 is 15 amino acids long. CDR1 and CDR2 (germline): SGHTA, FQGNSA. CDR3 sequence reads: CASSPGGALQETQYF. The CDR3, as DNA: TGTGCCAGCAGCCCGGGGGGGGCCCTCCAAGAGACCCAGTACTTC.

The chain carries TRBV4-1 and TRBJ1-1; D call uncertain. This CDR3 comprises 14 residues. Germline CDR1 reads MGHRA; CDR2 reads YSYEKL. Trimming removed 3 bases at V and 4 bases at J, with 12 bases between. The CDR3 coding sequence is TGCGCCAGCAGCCAGATGTCCGGGTCCACTGAAGCTTTCTTT. Its protein is CASSQMSGSTEAFF.

The rearrangement links TRBV30 to TRBJ1-1; D possibly corresponds to TRBD1 (5 bases). The V and J ends lost 2 bases and 8 bases respectively, with 9 bases between them. CDR3 length: 11 residues. Germline assignment: CDR1 GTSNPN and CDR2 SVGIG (reference sequence). The CDR3 coding sequence is TGTGCCTGGAGTAATCCAGGGGAAGCTTTCTTT. Translating gives CAWSNPGEAFF.

As to this clone: In the same sample, other DNA sequences code for this CDR3. This rearrangement joins TRBV27 to TRBJ1-1; D perhaps matches TRBD1 (6 bases). CDR3 length: 15 residues. Trimming removed 3 bases at V and 2 bases at J, with 13 bases between. Germline V gives CDR1 MNHEY, CDR2 SMNVEV (reference sequence). CDR3: CASSLGAGANTEAFF. The DNA for the CDR3 is TGTGCCAGCAGTTTGGGAGCGGGGGCAAACACTGAAGCTTTCTTT.

V is TRBV3-1 (or the pseudogene TRBV3-2) and J is TRBJ2-7; TRBD1 aligns across 8 bases. In germline, CDR1 is LGHDT, CDR2 YNNKEL (reference sequence). Trimming cost V 4 bases and J 3 bases; bases outside gene matches: 5. This CDR3 comprises 14 residues. CDR3 sequence: CASSPGQGLYEQYV. The DNA of the CDR3 is TGTGCCAGCAGCCCCGGACAGGGTCTCTACGAGCAGTACGTC.

The chain employs TRBV5-6 and TRBJ1-5; 9 nucleotides line up with TRBD1. The CDR3 loop spans 14 amino acids. After removal of 4 bases from V and 6 bases from J, the junction contained 5 bases not matched to a gene. Germline CDR1 is SGHDT and CDR2 is YYEEEE. In DNA, the CDR3 is TGTGCCAGCAGCACCGGACAGGGGAGTCAGCCCCAGCATTTT. It specifies CASSTGQGSQPQHF.

This chain uses TRBV5-1 with TRBJ2-2, with D tentatively TRBD1 (6 bases). CDR3 length: 16 amino acids. Trimming stripped 1 base from V and 2 bases from J, with 12 bases between. The germline V gene encodes CDR1 SGHRS and CDR2 YFSETQ. CDR3 coding DNA: TGCGCCAGCAGCTTGAAGGAACAGGGAAACACCGGGGAGCTGTTTTTT. Its translation is CASSLKEQGNTGELFF. Full variable domain (rest looked up from reference TRBV5-1 and TRBJ2-2): KAGVTQTPRYLIKTRGQQVTLSCSPISGHRSVSWYQQTPGQGLQFLFEYFSETQRNKGNFPGRFSGRQFSNSRSEMNVSTLELGDSALYLCASSLKEQGNTGELFFGEGSRLTVL.

The chain recombines TRBV6-5 with TRBJ1-1; D not resolved. V was cut by 2 bases and J by 3 bases, with 10 bases left in between. The CDR3 consists of 14 residues. CDR1 MNHEY and CDR2 SVGAGI come from the germline V gene. The CDR3 DNA is TGTGCCAGCAGTTACGTAGTTCAGGACACTGAAGCTTTCTTT. Its protein product is CASSYVVQDTEAFF.

The chain couples TRBV6-5 to TRBJ2-5; D ambiguous. The CDR3 extends over 14 amino acids. Looked up from germline, CDR1 is MNHEY and CDR2 is SVGAGI. V was pared by 4 bases and J by 5 bases, with 14 bases between. DNA for the CDR3: TGTGCCAGCAGTTTAGACACGGCTTGGGAGACCCAGTACTTC. Its protein is CASSLDTAWETQYF.

CDR3 loop: CASSLGGNLQPQHF. The CDR3 DNA sequence: TGTGCCAGTAGTCTTGGGGGGAACCTTCAGCCCCAGCATTTT. The rearrangement links TRBV19 to TRBJ1-5; maybe TRBD1 (5 bases). Germline CDR1 reads LNHDA; CDR2 reads SQIVND (reference sequence). The CDR3 has 14 residues. V lost 5 bases and J 6 bases, leaving 14 bases between the germline ends.

The chain couples TRBV6-5 to TRBJ1-2; TRBD1 matches 8 bases. Germline values: CDR1 MNHEY, CDR2 SVGAGI. This CDR3 is 16 amino acids long. Trimming cost V 0 bases and J 5 bases; bases outside gene matches: 8. For the CDR3, the DNA is TGTGCCAGCAGTTACTCAGGGCAGGGGGCATGGTATGGCTACACCTTC. Translating gives CASSYSGQGAWYGYTF.

In this sample, this clone turned up once. The V and J genes are TRBV9 and TRBJ1-1; no definite D call. Germline assignment: CDR1 SGDLS and CDR2 YYNGEE. Trimming removed 0 bases at V and 5 bases at J, with 20 bases between. The CDR3 is made up of 17 amino acids. CDR3 loop: CASSVGIHNGVGTEAFF. The CDR3 DNA sequence: TGTGCCAGCAGCGTAGGGATACACAACGGGGTAGGAACTGAAGCTTTCTTT.

This chain uses TRBV5-1 with TRBJ1-4; weak D call: TRBD1 (5 bases). Germline assignment: CDR1 SGHRS and CDR2 YFSETQ. The CDR3 loop spans 16 amino acids. Between the trimmed V and J ends, which lost 4 bases and 0 bases, there was a span of 13 bases. DNA of the CDR3: TGCGCCAGCAGCCCCACCATAGGGGCAACTAATGAAAAACTGTTTTTT. Translated: CASSPTIGATNEKLFF.